This TCR beta chain came from a study of T-cell reconstitution after alpha-beta-depleted transplantation in children (dated by TCRdb to 2015 to 2016). For context, the study as a whole: Using TCR repertoire profiling, the study followed T-cell immune reconstitution in a quantitative way in children after TCRalphabeta/CD19-depleted allogeneic hematopoietic cell transplantation. Summary of the overall study and its limitations: The high TCRbeta diversity at day 60 in some patients was ascribed to recipient T cells and intrathymic progenitors that had survived conditioning. Over the following months the frequencies of hyperexpanded clones went down, and after one year T-cell counts and TCRbeta diversity were mostly credited to newly produced T cells. Apparently early alphabetaT-cell count recovery about two months after transplant reportedly relied on only several hundred rapidly expanded clones derived from non-depleted graft cells.

Trimming accounts for 3 bases at V and 3 bases at J, while the number of junction bases matched to no gene is 0. Looking up the germline V gene yields CDR1 SGHRS and CDR2 YFSETQ. From the cysteine up to the phenylalanine, the CDR3 has a length of 14 residues. The entry retains the CDR3 DNA only, 42 bases that are in frame from base 1. The sample's treatment or condition label, decoded: allogeneic hematopoietic cell transplantation with graft depleted of TCRalphabeta T cells and CD19 B cells. TCRalphabeta/CD19-depleted allogeneic hematopoietic cell grafts were given to the transplant recipients, all of whom were children. Libraries were prepared through PCR. The data were produced on an Illumina HiSeq 2500. TCR library preparation used molecular barcoding, with unique molecular identifiers applied to normalize quantification of the TCRbeta repertoire. Using fastp trimming at Q25 and MiXCR clonotype assembly, TCRdb reanalyzed the public sequencing data and kept in-frame beta chains. Merged by CDR3 protein, the rows form single entries marked with the most common genes and DNA. The sample data list a few hundred thousand distinct CDR3 sequences, and roughly 13% of these were observed just once. Around 2.2% of the sample is in the top ten clones.

This clonotype was observed a handful of times. The target of this receptor is not known. No quality values exist for individual bases; no much larger clone is one base distant. The starting material was PBMCs, mostly from graft donor cells, obtained 360 days after TCRalphabeta/CD19-depleted stem cell transplant. The chain was built from TRBV5-1 and TRBJ2-5, with 12 middle bases fitting TRBD2. This sequence was found in a male patient younger than 18 who had a stem cell transplant for acute myeloid leukemia, so the T cells may come from the graft donor. CDR3 reads: CASSWTSGKETQYF. The sequenced DNA is TGCGCCAGCAGCTGGACTAGCGGGAAAGAGACCCAGTACTTC.